The clone carrying this T cell receptor beta chain showed up many times. This entry comes from a study of shared clonotypes between healthy human individuals. About the study: A couple of women and three men aged 18 to 49 served as donors.

Genomic DNA of every subset was divided equally among multiple immunoSEQ plates. TCRdb's copy holds only in-frame clones and misses some; the assay was immunoSEQ multiplex PCR. The table records about 470,000 clones, roughly three quarters of them present only once. Germline V lookup: CDR1 SGHKS, CDR2 YYEKEE (reference sequence). V lost 4 bases to trimming and J lost 5 bases, with 13 bases between them. The CDR3 covers 13 residues. V gene TRBV5-5 combines with J gene TRBJ2-7; D ambiguous. The clonotype comes from a woman in her 40s in good health. Some clones in this sample may be carry-over from other donors' samples. The sample comprised PBMCs. DNA of the CDR3: TGTGCCAGCAGCCTCTCCTCCATCCACGAGCAGTACTTC. It codes for CASSLSSIHEQYF.